The present T cell receptor beta chain was sequenced within a study of OX40 agonist ivuxolimab in advanced cancers. Study-wide points: By week 6 at 0.1 to 3.0 mg/kg, blood CD4+ and CD8+ T cells had expanded clonally. CD8+ T cells were the subset that, on average, had more expanded clones than CD4+.

The CDR3 has 14 residues. V trimming: 7 bases; J trimming: 3 bases; junction bases outside the gene matches: 8. The germline gives CDR1 MNHNS, CDR2 SASEGT. Autoimmune disease history or systemic immunosuppression meant exclusion. Sampling of blood occurred at baseline, cycle 4 day 1, and cycle 7 day 1. As concerns this clone: Its specificity is not known.

Sequenced by immunoSEQ multiplex PCR; TCRdb stores in-frame clones only, minus some. The sample gives some 57,000 clones, approximately 84% of which show up once; 1.2% is in the top ten. The sequencing used CD4+ or CD8+ T cells sorted from blood, collected in a trial of the OX40 agonist ivuxolimab. This chain links TRBV6-1 with TRBJ1-1, with 7 bases lining up with TRBD1. The TCR was taken from an adult with an advanced solid tumor such as melanoma, head and neck, liver or kidney cancer. The CDR3 DNA is TGTGCCAGCAATCAGGGGGTGAGGGACACTGAAGCTTTCTTT. Translation: CASNQGVRDTEAFF.